This T cell receptor beta chain was captured by sequencing in a study of beta chain features in type 1 diabetes. Details on this clone: Its antigen is unidentified.

TCRB transcripts that were expressed got sequenced, as all of the isolated RNA had been reverse transcribed. The table came from immunoSEQ multiplex PCR; TCRdb's copy has only in-frame clones and leaves some out. The sample shows hundreds of thousands of clones, roughly 11% of them seen only once. Every donor had blood drawn once into heparin, roughly 0.11 L on average. In germline, CDR1 is MDHEN, CDR2 SYDVKM. The CDR3 loop spans 16 amino acids. V shed 7 bases and J shed 2 bases, with 18 bases lying between them. Study conclusions and caveats: TCRB CDR3 length was moderately but significantly reduced in all four CD4+ subsets of Type 1 diabetes patients. Insertions at VDJ junctions were less frequent in type 1 diabetes patients. These patients also deleted more nucleotides at the same junctions.

Sequences were obtained from naive CD4+ T cells from blood. This sequence was found in a woman younger than 35 in good health. The chain joins TRBV28 to TRBJ2-1; perhaps TRBD1 as D (7 bases). Written as DNA, the CDR3 is TGTGCCAGCATCCCCAGGGGGGCAGGGGCCTACAATGAGCAGTTCTTC. It yields the protein CASIPRGAGAYNEQFF.